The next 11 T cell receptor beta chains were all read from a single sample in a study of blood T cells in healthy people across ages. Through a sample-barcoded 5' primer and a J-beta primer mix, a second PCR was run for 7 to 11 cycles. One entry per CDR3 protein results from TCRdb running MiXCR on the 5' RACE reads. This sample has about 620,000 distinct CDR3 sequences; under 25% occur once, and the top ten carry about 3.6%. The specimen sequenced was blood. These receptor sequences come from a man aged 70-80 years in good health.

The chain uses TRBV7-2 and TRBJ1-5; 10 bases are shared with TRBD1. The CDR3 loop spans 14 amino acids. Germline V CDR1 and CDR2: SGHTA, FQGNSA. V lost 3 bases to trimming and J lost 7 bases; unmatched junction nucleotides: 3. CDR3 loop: CASSFWDRGQPQHF. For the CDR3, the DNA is TGTGCCAGCAGCTTCTGGGACAGGGGCCAGCCCCAGCATTTT.

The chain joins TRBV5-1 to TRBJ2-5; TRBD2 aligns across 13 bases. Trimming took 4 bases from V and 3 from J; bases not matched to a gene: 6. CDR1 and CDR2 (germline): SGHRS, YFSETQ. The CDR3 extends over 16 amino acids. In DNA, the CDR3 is TGCGCCAGCAGCGTTACTAGCGGGAGGGTTAAAGAGACCCAGTACTTC. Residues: CASSVTSGRVKETQYF. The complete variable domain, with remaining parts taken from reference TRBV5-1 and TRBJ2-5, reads KAGVTQTPRYLIKTRGQQVTLSCSPISGHRSVSWYQQTPGQGLQFLFEYFSETQRNKGNFPGRFSGRQFSNSRSEMNVSTLELGDSALYLCASSVTSGRVKETQYFGPGTRLLVL.

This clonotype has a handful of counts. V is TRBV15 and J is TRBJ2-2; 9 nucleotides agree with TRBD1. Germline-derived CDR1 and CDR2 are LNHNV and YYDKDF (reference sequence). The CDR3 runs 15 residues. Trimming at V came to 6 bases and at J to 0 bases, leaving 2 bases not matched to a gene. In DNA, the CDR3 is TGTGCCACCAGAACAGGGGGCGCGAACACCGGGGAGCTGTTTTTT. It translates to CATRTGGANTGELFF.

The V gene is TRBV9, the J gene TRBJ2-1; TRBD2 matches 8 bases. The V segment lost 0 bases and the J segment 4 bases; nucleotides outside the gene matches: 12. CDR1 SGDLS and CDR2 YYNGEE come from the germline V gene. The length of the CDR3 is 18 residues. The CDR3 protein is CASSVDVVTLAAYNEQFF. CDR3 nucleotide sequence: TGTGCCAGCAGCGTAGACGTCGTGACACTAGCGGCATACAATGAGCAGTTCTTC.

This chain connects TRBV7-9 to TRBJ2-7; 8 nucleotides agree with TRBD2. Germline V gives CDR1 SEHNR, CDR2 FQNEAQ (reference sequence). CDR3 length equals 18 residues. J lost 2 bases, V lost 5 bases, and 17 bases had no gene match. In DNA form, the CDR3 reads TGTGCCAGCAGCCCCACACTAACTAGCGGACTAGAAACCTACGAGCAGTACTTC. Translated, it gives CASSPTLTSGLETYEQYF.

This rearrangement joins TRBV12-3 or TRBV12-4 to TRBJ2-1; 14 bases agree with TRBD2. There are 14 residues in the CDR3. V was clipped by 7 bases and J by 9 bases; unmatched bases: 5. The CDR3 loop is CASTTGLAGVEQFF. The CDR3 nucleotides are TGTGCCAGCACTACGGGACTAGCGGGAGTTGAGCAGTTCTTC.

CDR3: CASSYGQGSSGNTIYF. The DNA of the CDR3 is TGTGCCAGCAGTTACGGACAGGGGTCCTCTGGAAACACCATATATTTT. The V gene is TRBV6-5, the J gene TRBJ1-3, with 9 nucleotides matching TRBD1. The germline CDR1 and CDR2 sequences are MNHEY and SVGAGI. The CDR3 runs to 16 residues. V was clipped by 2 bases and J by 0 bases; unmatched bases: 2.

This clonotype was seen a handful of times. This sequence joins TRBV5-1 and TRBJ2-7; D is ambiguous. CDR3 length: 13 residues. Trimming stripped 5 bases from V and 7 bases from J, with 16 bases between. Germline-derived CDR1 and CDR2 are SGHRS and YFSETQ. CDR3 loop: CASRIGLVKEQYF. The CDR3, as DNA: TGCGCCAGCAGAATCGGTCTGGTGAAAGAGCAGTACTTC.

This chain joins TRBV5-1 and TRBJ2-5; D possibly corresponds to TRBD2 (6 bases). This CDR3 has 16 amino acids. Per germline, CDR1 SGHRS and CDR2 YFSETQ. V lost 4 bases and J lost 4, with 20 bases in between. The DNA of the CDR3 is TGCGCCAGCAGCCAAGGGATTAGCGGCTTTGGAGAGACCCAGTACTTC. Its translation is CASSQGISGFGETQYF.

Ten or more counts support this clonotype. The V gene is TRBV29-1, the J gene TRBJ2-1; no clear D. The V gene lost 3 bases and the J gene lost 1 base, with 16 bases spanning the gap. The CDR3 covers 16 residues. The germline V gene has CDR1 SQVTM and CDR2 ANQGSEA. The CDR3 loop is CSVDDPMTKSYNEQFF. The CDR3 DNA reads TGCAGCGTTGACGACCCCATGACAAAGTCCTACAATGAGCAGTTCTTC.

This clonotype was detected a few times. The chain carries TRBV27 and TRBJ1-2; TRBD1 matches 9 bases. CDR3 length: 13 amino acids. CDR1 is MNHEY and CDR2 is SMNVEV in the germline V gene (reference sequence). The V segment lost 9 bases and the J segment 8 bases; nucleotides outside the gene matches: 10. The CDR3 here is CASSNRGRGGYTF. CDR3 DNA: TGTGCCAGTAGCAACAGGGGGCGAGGCGGCTACACCTTC.